These 26 T cell receptor beta chains were all obtained from the same sample, sequenced in a study of blood T cell repertoires in COVID-19 (dated by TCRdb to 2020 to 2021). The library was obtained by the immunoSEQ multiplex PCR assay. TCRdb provides this immuneACCESS table in a form limited to in-frame rearrangements. Some clones are lacking; in checked studies, under half of them reflect an unresolved V gene, and why the rest are absent is not known. The sample profile shows roughly 140,000 clones; 80% to 90% of them were found once. Of the sample, 8% is held by the ten largest clones. Sequencing was carried out using peripheral blood. The receptors come from a woman aged 55-69 years with COVID-19, enrolled during active disease.

This chain uses TRBV24-1 with TRBJ2-3; no clear D. CDR3 length equals 16 residues. Trimming took 4 bases from V and 2 from J, leaving 15 bases between them. The germline V gene has CDR1 KGHDR and CDR2 SFDVKD. CDR3 coding DNA: TGTGCCACCAGTGACCCAGGATCACGCTTCACAGATACGCAGTATTTT. This translates into CATSDPGSRFTDTQYF.

The chain employs TRBV12-5 and TRBJ1-3; D unclear. This CDR3 has 17 amino acids. V dropped 0 bases and J dropped 0 bases, with 12 bases sitting between them. From germline, CDR1 is LGHNT and CDR2 FRNRAP. CDR3 sequence: CASGLVHVVSSGNTIYF. Written as DNA, the CDR3 is TGTGCTAGTGGTTTGGTACATGTGGTCTCCTCTGGAAACACCATATATTTT.

This clone was found a few times. The V call is TRBV10-3, the J call TRBJ1-1; the D gene is possibly TRBD1 (5 bases). In germline, CDR1 is ENHRY, CDR2 SYGVKD. The CDR3 contains 14 residues. With 2 bases removed from V and 4 bases from J, the gap between germline ends came to 11 bases. CDR3 in amino acids: CAISEKAGGTEAFF. CDR3 bases: TGTGCCATCAGTGAGAAGGCGGGGGGCACTGAAGCTTTCTTT.

This chain connects TRBV30 to TRBJ1-2; unclear D gene. The CDR3 extends over 13 amino acids. V lost 4 bases and J lost 4, with 13 bases in between. CDR1 is GTSNPN and CDR2 is SVGIG in the germline V gene (reference sequence). CDR3 sequence: CAWNGGLGYGYTF. DNA for the CDR3: TGTGCCTGGAATGGAGGGCTGGGCTATGGCTACACCTTC.

J is TRBJ2-3 and V is TRBV4-2; weak D call: TRBD1 (6 bases). Per the germline V gene, CDR1 is LGHNA and CDR2 is YNFKEQ. V was cut by 2 bases and J by 5 bases, with 23 bases left in between. The CDR3 sequence is 18 residues long. The CDR3 protein is CASSQSHKGVGTQDTQYF. Here the CDR3 DNA reads TGTGCCAGCAGCCAATCACACAAAGGGGTTGGGACACAAGATACGCAGTATTTT.

The V call is TRBV12-3 or TRBV12-4, the J call TRBJ1-3; D gene unclear. The V and J ends lost 8 bases and 4 bases respectively, with 12 bases between them. The CDR3 runs to 13 residues. CDR3 residues: CASRNSGGNTIYF. DNA for the CDR3: TGTGCCAGCCGGAACAGTGGGGGAAACACCATATATTTT.

In its sample, this clone was seen once. This chain joins TRBV21-1 and TRBJ2-1; TRBD1 is taken as the D call from the table, unchecked against the DNA. TRBV21-1 is noted as a pseudogene. The CDR3 has 17 residues. CDR3 in DNA: TGTGCCAGCAGCAAACCCGAGACAAATAGCTCCTACAATGAGCAGTTCTTC. Residues: CASSKPETNSSYNEQFF.

V and J are TRBV11-2 and TRBJ1-3, with D unclear. V dropped 5 bases and J dropped 2 bases, with 4 bases sitting between them. CDR1 is SGHAT, CDR2 FQNNGV, per germline. This CDR3 has 12 residues. The CDR3 nucleotides are TGTGCCAGCAGCCGAGCTGGAAACACCATATATTTT. It yields the protein CASSRAGNTIYF.

V usage is TRBV9 and J usage is TRBJ1-1, with 7 bases matching TRBD1. This CDR3 is built from 14 residues. Germline lookup yields CDR1 SGDLS and CDR2 YYNGEE. Losses at the gene ends were 3 bases for V and 11 bases for J; bases not matched to a gene: 13. Here the CDR3 DNA reads TGTGCCAGCAGCGCCCAAGGGGGCGGGGCGCGGGCTTTCTTT. It translates to CASSAQGGGARAFF.

This chain links TRBV7-9 with TRBJ2-1, with D tentatively TRBD2 (5 bases). Germline values: CDR1 SEHNR, CDR2 FQNEAQ (reference sequence). The CDR3 loop spans 14 amino acids. The germline V and J ends were trimmed by 4 bases and 6 bases, with 13 bases remaining between them. CDR3 residues: CASSSPGIFNEQFF. CDR3 sequence (DNA): TGTGCCAGCAGCTCTCCCGGGATTTTCAATGAGCAGTTCTTC. Variable domain in full (rest from reference TRBV7-9 and TRBJ2-1): DTGVSQNPRHKITKRGQNVTFRCDPISEHNRLYWYRQTLGQGPEFLTYFQNEAQLEKSRLLSDRFSAERPKGSFSTLEIQRTEQGDSAMYLCASSSPGIFNEQFFGPGTRLTVL.

The rearrangement joins TRBV7-9 to TRBJ2-7; 7 positions match TRBD1. V gave up 4 bases and J gave up 0 bases; unmatched junction bases: 6. Germline V lookup: CDR1 SEHNR, CDR2 FQNEAQ (reference sequence). This CDR3 is 15 amino acids long. CDR3 sequence: CASSSWTGGSYEQYF. The CDR3 DNA sequence: TGTGCCAGCAGCTCATGGACAGGAGGCTCCTACGAGCAGTACTTC.

The chain combines TRBV20-1 with TRBJ2-1; 12 bases are shared with TRBD2. V shed 3 bases and J 0 bases; nucleotides not matched to a gene: 9. The CDR3 loop spans 18 amino acids. Germline V lookup: CDR1 DFQATT, CDR2 SNEGSKA (reference sequence). The CDR3 protein is CSASRLAGGPASYNEQFF. The DNA for the CDR3 is TGCAGTGCTAGTAGGCTAGCGGGGGGGCCGGCCTCCTACAATGAGCAGTTCTTC.

V is TRBV19 and J is TRBJ2-5, with D unclear. V lost 1 base to trimming and J lost 2 bases, with 5 bases between them. Germline assignment: CDR1 LNHDA and CDR2 SQIVND (reference sequence). CDR3 length: 13 amino acids. The CDR3 here is CASSIGQQETQYF. The CDR3 bases are TGTGCCAGTAGTATAGGGCAGCAAGAGACCCAGTACTTC. Complete variable domain (other parts from reference TRBV19 and TRBJ2-5): DGGITQSPKYLFRKEGQNVTLSCEQNLNHDAMYWYRQDPGQGLRLIYYSQIVNDFQKGDIAEGYSVSREKKESFPLTVTSAQKNPTAFYLCASSIGQQETQYFGPGTRLLVL.

CDR3 coding DNA: TGTGCCTGGAGTAAGGGGGCGCGTACTGAAGCTTTCTTT. Amino acid sequence: CAWSKGARTEAFF. This chain links TRBV30 with TRBJ1-1; 7 bases line up with TRBD1. CDR1 GTSNPN and CDR2 SVGIG come from the germline V gene (reference sequence). This CDR3 has 13 amino acids. V trimming: 2 bases; J trimming: 5 bases; junction bases outside the gene matches: 5. The complete variable domain, with remaining parts taken from reference TRBV30 and TRBJ1-1, reads SQTIHQWPATLVQPVGSPLSLECTVEGTSNPNLYWYRQAAGRGLQLLFYSVGIGQISSEVPQNLSASRPQDRQFILSSKKLLLSDSGFYLCAWSKGARTEAFFGQGTRLTVV.

This chain uses TRBV19 with TRBJ1-4; D might be TRBD1 (6 bases). Trimming stripped 6 bases from V and 7 bases from J, with 6 bases between. This CDR3 comprises 11 residues. The germline gives CDR1 LNHDA, CDR2 SQIVND (reference sequence). This chain's CDR3 is CASRDSEKLFF. Written as DNA, the CDR3 is TGTGCCAGTAGGGACAGTGAAAAACTGTTTTTT.

This clone was seen once. The V gene is TRBV6-1, the J gene TRBJ1-2; D call uncertain. Per the germline V gene, CDR1 is MNHNS and CDR2 is SASEGT. The CDR3 spans 15 residues. Trimming took 0 bases from V and 4 from J, leaving 12 bases between them. Written as DNA, the CDR3 is TGTGCCAGCAGTGAAGCGCTTCGGGAAGTCTATGGCTACACCTTC. Translating it yields CASSEALREVYGYTF.

The chain uses TRBV18 and TRBJ2-1; 7 nucleotides agree with TRBD2. The V and J ends lost 2 bases and 6 bases, in that order; junction bases with no gene match: 10. Germline CDR1 is KGHSH and CDR2 is LQKENI. The length of the CDR3 is 16 residues. Written as DNA, the CDR3 is TGTGCCAGCTCACCAATGTTCGGGGGGAAAAGCAATGAGCAGTTCTTC. Translating gives CASSPMFGGKSNEQFF.

J is TRBJ1-1 and V is TRBV12-5, with D unresolved. The germline CDR1 and CDR2 sequences are LGHNT and FRNRAP. Trimming cost V 2 bases and J 1 base, with 11 bases left between them. The CDR3 has 15 residues. In DNA form, the CDR3 reads TGTGCTAGTGGTTTGAACGTCGGGAAGAACACTGAAGCTTTCTTT. It translates to CASGLNVGKNTEAFF. Filled out from reference TRBV12-5 and TRBJ1-1, the complete variable domain reads DARVTQTPRHKVTEMGQEVTMRCQPILGHNTVFWYRQTMMQGLELLAYFRNRAPLDDSGMPKDRFSAEMPDATLATLKIQPSEPRDSAVYFCASGLNVGKNTEAFFGQGTRLTVV.

The chain carries TRBV4-3 and TRBJ2-3; 8 positions agree with TRBD2. The J segment lost 6 bases and the V segment lost 4 bases, leaving 12 bases of the junction unmatched. Germline V gene data show CDR1 as LGHNA and CDR2 as YSLEER. The CDR3 spans 16 residues. The CDR3 sequence: CASSRGTGGASDTQYF. The CDR3 nucleotides read TGCGCCAGCAGCCGAGGAACGGGGGGGGCCTCCGATACGCAGTATTTT.

Here the CDR3 DNA reads TGTGCCAGCAGCCCCCGCCCAATCGACAGGGCCGGGGCCAACGTCCTGACTTTC. Translation: CASSPRPIDRAGANVLTF. V gene TRBV7-3 combines with J gene TRBJ2-6, with 7 nucleotides matching TRBD1. Germline CDR1 is SGHTA and CDR2 is FQGTGA. This CDR3 has 18 amino acids. V was pared by 5 bases and J by 4 bases, with 14 bases of the junction left unmatched.

The chain couples TRBV14 to TRBJ1-1; D is perhaps TRBD1 (5 bases). The CDR3 extends over 15 amino acids. The germline V and J ends were trimmed by 1 base and 1 base, with 10 bases remaining between them. Looked up from germline, CDR1 is SGHDN and CDR2 is FVKESK. The CDR3 nucleotides read TGTGCCAGCAGCCAAGTAGGGGCGAGGAACACTGAAGCTTTCTTT. It translates to CASSQVGARNTEAFF. The variable domain in full, with the rest retrieved from reference TRBV14 and TRBJ1-1, is EAGVTQFPSHSVIEKGQTVTLRCDPISGHDNLYWYRRVMGKEIKFLLHFVKESKQDESGMPNNRFLAERTGGTYSTLKVQPAELEDSGVYFCASSQVGARNTEAFFGQGTRLTVV.

The table lists this clone with a count of one. The V call is TRBV30, the J call TRBJ1-3; D gene uncertain. The length of the CDR3 is 13 residues. Germline CDR1 is GTSNPN and CDR2 is SVGIG (reference sequence). V shed 0 bases and J shed 0 bases, with 3 bases lying between them. CDR3: CAWSVLSGNTIYF. CDR3 sequence (DNA): TGTGCCTGGAGTGTACTCTCTGGAAACACCATATATTTT. Variable domain in full (rest from reference TRBV30 and TRBJ1-3): SQTIHQWPATLVQPVGSPLSLECTVEGTSNPNLYWYRQAAGRGLQLLFYSVGIGQISSEVPQNLSASRPQDRQFILSSKKLLLSDSGFYLCAWSVLSGNTIYFGEGSWLTVV.

This sequence joins TRBV10-3 and TRBJ2-5; 8 bases fit TRBD1. The V and J ends lost 3 bases and 3 bases, in that order; junction bases with no gene match: 9. This CDR3 comprises 16 residues. From germline, CDR1 is ENHRY and CDR2 SYGVKD. The CDR3, as DNA: TGTGCCATCAGTGACGGGACAGGCGAAACTGAAGAGACCCAGTACTTC. The encoded protein is CAISDGTGETEETQYF.

This chain uses TRBV7-9 with TRBJ2-2; 7 bases line up with TRBD2. Germline assignment: CDR1 SEHNR and CDR2 FQNEAQ (reference sequence). Trimming cost V 4 bases and J 3 bases; bases outside gene matches: 17. This CDR3 has 19 residues. CDR3 amino acids: CASSSHTPPRTRYTGELFF. The CDR3 DNA follows: TGTGCCAGCAGCTCCCATACTCCCCCGCGGACTAGATACACCGGGGAGCTGTTTTTT.

The rearrangement links TRBV2 to TRBJ2-3; the D gene is possibly TRBD2 (6 bases). Trimming took 0 bases from V and 4 from J, leaving 14 bases between them. Germline V CDR1 and CDR2: SNHLY, FYNNEI. This CDR3 is 16 amino acids long. CDR3 DNA: TGTGCCAGCAGTGAAGCGAAGGGACTTTGGGCAGATACGCAGTATTTT. Protein sequence: CASSEAKGLWADTQYF.

The V and J genes are TRBV2 and TRBJ1-2; 7 bases map to TRBD1. The CDR3 contains 14 residues. Germline V CDR1 and CDR2: SNHLY, FYNNEI. Unmatched junction bases numbered 10, after V lost 5 bases and J lost 7 bases. This CDR3 is CASSLDRQRGGYTF. As DNA, the CDR3 is TGTGCCAGCAGTCTGGACAGGCAACGGGGTGGCTACACCTTC.